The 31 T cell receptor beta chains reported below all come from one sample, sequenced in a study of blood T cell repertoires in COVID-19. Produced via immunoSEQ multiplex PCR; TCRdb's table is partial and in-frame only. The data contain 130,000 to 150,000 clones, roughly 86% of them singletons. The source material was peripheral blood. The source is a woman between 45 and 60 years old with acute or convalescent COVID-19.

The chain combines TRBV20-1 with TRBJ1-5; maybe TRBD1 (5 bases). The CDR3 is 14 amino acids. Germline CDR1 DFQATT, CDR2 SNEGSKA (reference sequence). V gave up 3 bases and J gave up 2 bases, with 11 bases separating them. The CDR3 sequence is CSASRGQGNQPQHF. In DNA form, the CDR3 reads TGCAGTGCTAGTAGGGGCCAGGGCAATCAGCCCCAGCATTTT.

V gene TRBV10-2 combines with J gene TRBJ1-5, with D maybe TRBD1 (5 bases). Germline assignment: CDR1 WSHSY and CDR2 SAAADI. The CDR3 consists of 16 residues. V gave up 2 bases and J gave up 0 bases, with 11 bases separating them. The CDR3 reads CASSEIGGYSNQPQHF. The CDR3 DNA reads TGCGCCAGCAGTGAGATCGGGGGTTATAGCAATCAGCCCCAGCATTTT.

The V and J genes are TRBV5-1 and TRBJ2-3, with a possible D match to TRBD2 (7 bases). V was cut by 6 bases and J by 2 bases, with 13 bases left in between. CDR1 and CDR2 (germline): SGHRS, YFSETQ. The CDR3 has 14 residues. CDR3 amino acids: CASKEAGHTDTQYF. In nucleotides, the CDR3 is TGCGCCAGCAAAGAAGCGGGACACACAGATACGCAGTATTTT.

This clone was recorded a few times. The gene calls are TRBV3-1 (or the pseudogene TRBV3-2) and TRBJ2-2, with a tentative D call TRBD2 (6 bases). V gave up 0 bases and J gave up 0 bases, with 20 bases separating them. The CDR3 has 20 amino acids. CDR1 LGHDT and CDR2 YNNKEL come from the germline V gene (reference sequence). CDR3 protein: CASSQEPGEPSLTNTGELFF. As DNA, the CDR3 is TGTGCCAGCAGCCAAGAACCGGGGGAGCCCTCTTTAACGAACACCGGGGAGCTGTTTTTT.

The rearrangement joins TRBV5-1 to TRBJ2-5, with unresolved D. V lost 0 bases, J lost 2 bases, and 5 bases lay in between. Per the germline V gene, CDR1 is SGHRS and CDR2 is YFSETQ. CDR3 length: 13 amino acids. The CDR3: CASSLGPQETQYF. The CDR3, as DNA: TGCGCCAGCAGCTTGGGGCCTCAAGAGACCCAGTACTTC.

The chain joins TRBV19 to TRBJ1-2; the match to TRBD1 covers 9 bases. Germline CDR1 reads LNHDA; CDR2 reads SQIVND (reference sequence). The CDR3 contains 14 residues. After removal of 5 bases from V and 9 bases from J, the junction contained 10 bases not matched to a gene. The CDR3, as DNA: TGTGCCAGTAGTCCCTTCAGGACAGGGGAACGCTACACCTTC. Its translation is CASSPFRTGERYTF.

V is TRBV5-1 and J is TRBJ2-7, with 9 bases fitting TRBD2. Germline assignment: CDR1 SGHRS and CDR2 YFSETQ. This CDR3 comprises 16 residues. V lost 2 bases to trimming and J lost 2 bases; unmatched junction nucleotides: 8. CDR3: CASSLGGLADTYEQYF. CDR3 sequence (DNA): TGCGCCAGCAGCTTAGGGGGACTAGCTGACACCTACGAGCAGTACTTC.

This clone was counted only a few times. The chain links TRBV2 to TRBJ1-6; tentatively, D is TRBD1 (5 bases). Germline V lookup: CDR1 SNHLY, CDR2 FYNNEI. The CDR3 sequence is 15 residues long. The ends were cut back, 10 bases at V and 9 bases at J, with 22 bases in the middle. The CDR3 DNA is TGTGCCACCTCTCTGGGGCAGGGCGGTGGTTCACCCCTCCACTTT. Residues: CATSLGQGGGSPLHF.

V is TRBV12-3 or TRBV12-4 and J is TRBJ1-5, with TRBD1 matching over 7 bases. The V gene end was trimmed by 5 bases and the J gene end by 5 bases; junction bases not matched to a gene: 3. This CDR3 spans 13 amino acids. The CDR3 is CASSPTGDQPQHF. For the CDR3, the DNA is TGTGCCAGCAGTCCCACAGGGGATCAGCCCCAGCATTTT.

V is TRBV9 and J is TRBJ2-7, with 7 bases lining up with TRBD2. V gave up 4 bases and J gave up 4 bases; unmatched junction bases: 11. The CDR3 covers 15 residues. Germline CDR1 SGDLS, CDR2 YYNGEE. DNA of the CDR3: TGTGCCAGCAGCCCCTTTGCGGGGGAAGTTTACGAGCAGTACTTC. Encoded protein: CASSPFAGEVYEQYF. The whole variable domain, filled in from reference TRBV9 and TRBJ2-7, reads DSGVTQTPKHLITATGQRVTLRCSPRSGDLSVYWYQQSLDQGLQFLIQYYNGEERAKGNILERFSAQQFPDLHSELNLSSLELGDSALYFCASSPFAGEVYEQYFGPGTRLTVT.

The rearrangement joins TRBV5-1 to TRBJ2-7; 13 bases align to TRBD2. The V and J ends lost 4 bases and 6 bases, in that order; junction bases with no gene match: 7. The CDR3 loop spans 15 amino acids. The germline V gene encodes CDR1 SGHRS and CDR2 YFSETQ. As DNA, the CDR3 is TGCGCCAGCAGCCTACTAGCGGGAGGGCCTAGCGAGCAGTACTTC. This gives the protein CASSLLAGGPSEQYF. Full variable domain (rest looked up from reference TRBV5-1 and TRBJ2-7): KAGVTQTPRYLIKTRGQQVTLSCSPISGHRSVSWYQQTPGQGLQFLFEYFSETQRNKGNFPGRFSGRQFSNSRSEMNVSTLELGDSALYLCASSLLAGGPSEQYFGPGTRLTVT.

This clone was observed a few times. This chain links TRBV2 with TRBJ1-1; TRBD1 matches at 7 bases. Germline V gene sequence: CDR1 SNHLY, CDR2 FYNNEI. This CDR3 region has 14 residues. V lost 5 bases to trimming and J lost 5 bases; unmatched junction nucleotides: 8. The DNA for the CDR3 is TGTGCCAGCAGTTATGACAGGGAGGTTACTGAAGCTTTCTTT. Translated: CASSYDREVTEAFF. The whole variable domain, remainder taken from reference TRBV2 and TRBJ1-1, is EPEVTQTPSHQVTQMGQEVILRCVPISNHLYFYWYRQILGQKVEFLVSFYNNEISEKSEIFDDQFSVERPDGSNFTLKIRSTKLEDSAMYFCASSYDREVTEAFFGQGTRLTVV.

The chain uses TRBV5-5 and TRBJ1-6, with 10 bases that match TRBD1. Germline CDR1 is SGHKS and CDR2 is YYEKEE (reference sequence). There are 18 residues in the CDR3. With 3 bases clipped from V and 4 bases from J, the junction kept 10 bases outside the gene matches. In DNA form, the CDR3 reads TGTGCCAGCAGCTGGACGACAGGGGGCTCAATATATAATTCACCCCTCCACTTT. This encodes CASSWTTGGSIYNSPLHF.

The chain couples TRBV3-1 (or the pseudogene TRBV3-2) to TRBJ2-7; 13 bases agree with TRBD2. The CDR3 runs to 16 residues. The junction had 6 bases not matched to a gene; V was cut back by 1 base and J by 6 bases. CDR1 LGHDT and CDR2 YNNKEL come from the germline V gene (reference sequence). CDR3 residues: CASSQGTSGSNGEQYF. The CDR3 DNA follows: TGTGCCAGCAGCCAAGGGACTAGCGGGAGTAATGGCGAGCAGTACTTC.

Written as DNA, the CDR3 is TGTGCCAGCAAATTAGGGGGAGATACGCAGTATTTT. This gives the protein CASKLGGDTQYF. The V and J genes are TRBV2 and TRBJ2-3; D is possibly TRBD1 (6 bases). Germline assignment: CDR1 SNHLY and CDR2 FYNNEI. Trimming stripped 7 bases from V and 5 bases from J, with 10 bases between. CDR3 size: 12 residues.

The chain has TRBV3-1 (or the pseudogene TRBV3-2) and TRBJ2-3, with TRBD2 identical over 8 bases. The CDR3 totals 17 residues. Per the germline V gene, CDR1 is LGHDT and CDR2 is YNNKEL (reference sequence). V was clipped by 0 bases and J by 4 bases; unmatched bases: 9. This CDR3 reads CASSQDLAGGPPDTQYF. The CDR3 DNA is TGTGCCAGCAGCCAAGATCTTGCGGGAGGCCCCCCAGATACGCAGTATTTT.

CDR3 bases: TGTGCCATCTCCAAGCCCCGGGTCCCCTACGAGCAGTACTTC. Its translation: CAISKPRVPYEQYF. The chain couples TRBV28 to TRBJ2-7; unclear D gene. Deletions cut 10 bases from V and 2 bases from J, with 18 bases between. CDR3 length: 14 amino acids. CDR1 and CDR2 (germline): MDHEN, SYDVKM.

This CDR3 is CASRRDIANYGYTF. CDR3 bases: TGTGCCAGCAGGAGGGACATAGCTAACTATGGCTACACCTTC. The V gene is TRBV2, the J gene TRBJ1-2; maybe TRBD1 (6 bases). V lost 6 bases and J lost 0, with 11 bases in between. CDR3 size: 14 residues. Germline CDR1 reads SNHLY; CDR2 reads FYNNEI.

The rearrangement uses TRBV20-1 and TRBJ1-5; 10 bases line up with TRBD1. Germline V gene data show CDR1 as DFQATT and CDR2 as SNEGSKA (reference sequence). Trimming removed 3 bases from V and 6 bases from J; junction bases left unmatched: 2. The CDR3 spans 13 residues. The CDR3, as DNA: TGCAGTGCTAGTGACAGGGGGCCTCAGCCCCAGCATTTT. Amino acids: CSASDRGPQPQHF.

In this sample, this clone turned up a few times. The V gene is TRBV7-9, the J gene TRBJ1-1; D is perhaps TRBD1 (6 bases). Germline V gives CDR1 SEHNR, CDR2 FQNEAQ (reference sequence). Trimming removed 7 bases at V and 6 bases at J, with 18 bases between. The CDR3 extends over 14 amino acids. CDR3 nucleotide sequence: TGTGCCAGCATCCTACCAAGGGGGAGGGCTGAAGCTTTCTTT. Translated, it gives CASILPRGRAEAFF.

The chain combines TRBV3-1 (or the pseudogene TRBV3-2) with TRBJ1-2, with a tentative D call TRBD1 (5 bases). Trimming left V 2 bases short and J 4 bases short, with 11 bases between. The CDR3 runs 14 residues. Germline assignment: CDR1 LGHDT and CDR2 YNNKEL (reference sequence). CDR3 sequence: CASSQRAGGYGYTF. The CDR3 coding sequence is TGTGCCAGCAGCCAAAGGGCGGGGGGCTATGGCTACACCTTC.

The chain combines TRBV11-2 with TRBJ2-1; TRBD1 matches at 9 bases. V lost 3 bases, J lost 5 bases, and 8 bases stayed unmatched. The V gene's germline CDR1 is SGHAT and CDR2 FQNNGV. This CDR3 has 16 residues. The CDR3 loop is CASSFKTGTGNNEQFF. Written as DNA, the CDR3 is TGTGCCAGCAGCTTCAAAACCGGGACAGGGAACAATGAGCAGTTCTTC.

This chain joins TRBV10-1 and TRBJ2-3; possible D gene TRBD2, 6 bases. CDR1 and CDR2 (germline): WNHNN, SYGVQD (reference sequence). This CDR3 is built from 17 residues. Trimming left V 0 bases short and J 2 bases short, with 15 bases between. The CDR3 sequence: CASSESIALANTDTQYF. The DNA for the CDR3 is TGCGCCAGCAGTGAGTCGATCGCACTAGCTAACACAGATACGCAGTATTTT.

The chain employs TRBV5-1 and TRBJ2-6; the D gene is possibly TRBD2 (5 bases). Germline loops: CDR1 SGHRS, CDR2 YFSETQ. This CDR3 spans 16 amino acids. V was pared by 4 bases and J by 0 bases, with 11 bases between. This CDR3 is CASSKGDYSGANVLTF. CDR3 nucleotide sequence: TGCGCCAGCAGCAAGGGAGACTACTCTGGGGCCAACGTCCTGACTTTC.

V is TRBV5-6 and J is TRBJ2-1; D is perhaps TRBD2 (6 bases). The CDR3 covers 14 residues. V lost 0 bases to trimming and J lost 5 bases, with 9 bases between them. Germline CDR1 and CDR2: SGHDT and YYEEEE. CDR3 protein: CASSLGGTHNEQFF. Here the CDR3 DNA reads TGTGCCAGCAGCTTGGGCGGGACTCACAATGAGCAGTTCTTC.

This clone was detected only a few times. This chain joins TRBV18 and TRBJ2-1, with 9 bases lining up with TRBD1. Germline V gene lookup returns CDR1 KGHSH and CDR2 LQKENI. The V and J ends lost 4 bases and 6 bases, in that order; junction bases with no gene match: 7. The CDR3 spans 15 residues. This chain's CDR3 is CASSLGQGQGNEQFF. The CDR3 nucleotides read TGTGCCAGCTCACTCGGACAGGGGCAGGGCAATGAGCAGTTCTTC.

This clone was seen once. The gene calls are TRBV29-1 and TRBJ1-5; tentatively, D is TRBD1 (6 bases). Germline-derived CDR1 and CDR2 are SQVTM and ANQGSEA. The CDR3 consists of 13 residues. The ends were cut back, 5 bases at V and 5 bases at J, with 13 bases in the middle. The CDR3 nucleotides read TGCAGCGTTTCACAGGGTGGGGATCAGCCCCAGCATTTT. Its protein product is CSVSQGGDQPQHF.

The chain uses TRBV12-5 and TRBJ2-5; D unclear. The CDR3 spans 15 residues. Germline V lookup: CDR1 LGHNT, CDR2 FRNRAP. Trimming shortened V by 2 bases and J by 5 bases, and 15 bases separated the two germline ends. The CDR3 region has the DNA TGTGCTAGTGGTTTGCCTGGGCCGCCCTCGGAGACCCAGTACTTC. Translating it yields CASGLPGPPSETQYF. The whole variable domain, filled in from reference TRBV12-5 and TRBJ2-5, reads DARVTQTPRHKVTEMGQEVTMRCQPILGHNTVFWYRQTMMQGLELLAYFRNRAPLDDSGMPKDRFSAEMPDATLATLKIQPSEPRDSAVYFCASGLPGPPSETQYFGPGTRLLVL.

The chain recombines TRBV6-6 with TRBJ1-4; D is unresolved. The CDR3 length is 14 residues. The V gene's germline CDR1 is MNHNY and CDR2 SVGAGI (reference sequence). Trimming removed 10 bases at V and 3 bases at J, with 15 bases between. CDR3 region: CATLGDKANEKLFF. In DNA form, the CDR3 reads TGTGCCACCCTGGGTGACAAGGCTAATGAAAAACTGTTTTTT.

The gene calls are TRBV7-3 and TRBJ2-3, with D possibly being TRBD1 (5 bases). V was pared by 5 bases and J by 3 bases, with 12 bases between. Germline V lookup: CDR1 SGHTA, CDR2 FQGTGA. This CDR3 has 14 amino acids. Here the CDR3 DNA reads TGTGCCAGCAGCCCCGGCAGGGCTACAGATACGCAGTATTTT. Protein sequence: CASSPGRATDTQYF.

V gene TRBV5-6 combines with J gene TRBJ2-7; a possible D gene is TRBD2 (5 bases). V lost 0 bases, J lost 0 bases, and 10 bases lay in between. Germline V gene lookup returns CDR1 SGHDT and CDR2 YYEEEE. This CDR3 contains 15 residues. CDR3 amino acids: CASSLEDWSSYEQYF. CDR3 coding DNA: TGTGCCAGCAGCTTGGAGGACTGGAGCTCCTACGAGCAGTACTTC.